The clone carrying this T cell receptor (beta chain) was counted a few times. Antigen: not known. These data belong to a study of blood T cells in healthy people across ages. Study-level points and caveats: Donors of long life had a larger count of naive CD4+ cells and greater diversity than aged donors.

Each donor's blood draw was 7.5 to 10 milliliters of peripheral blood. Germline CDR1 DFQATT, CDR2 SNEGSKA (reference sequence). The CDR3 spans 15 residues. After removal of 6 bases from V and 2 bases from J, the junction contained 11 bases not matched to a gene. Primers used in a second PCR of about 7 to 11 cycles were a sample-barcoded 5' primer and a J-beta primer mix. TCRdb called the 5' RACE reads again in MiXCR, with one record for every CDR3 protein. Of around 1,900,000 distinct CDR3 sequences listed, approximately 40% are singletons. The TCR comes from a human donor in good health. The J gene is TRBJ2-7, the V gene TRBV20-1; 9 nucleotides agree with TRBD1. Specimen: blood. CDR3 nucleotide sequence: TGCAGTGCCCCAAACCCGGGACAGGGACCCTACGAGCAGTACTTC. It is translated as CSAPNPGQGPYEQYF.